Below are 32 T cell receptor beta chains sequenced from a single sample in a study of T cell responses to AZD1222 COVID-19 vaccine. The table came from immunoSEQ multiplex PCR; TCRdb's copy has only in-frame clones and leaves some out. Of 40,000 to 60,000 clones in the sample, just over 85% were seen once. Sequences were derived from peripheral blood, sampled 28 days after the second AZD1222 dose. The receptors originated from an adult who received the AZD1222 COVID-19 vaccine.

V and J are TRBV6-1 and TRBJ2-1; TRBD2 matches at 9 bases. Losses at the gene ends were 2 bases for V and 2 bases for J; bases not matched to a gene: 4. CDR3 length equals 16 residues. In germline, CDR1 is MNHNS, CDR2 SASEGT. This chain's CDR3 is CASSENLAGAYNEQFF. DNA of the CDR3: TGTGCCAGCAGTGAAAACTTAGCGGGAGCCTACAATGAGCAGTTCTTC.

This clone was seen a single time. The rearrangement uses TRBV6-1 and TRBJ2-7; D assignment may be TRBD1 or TRBD2 (5 bases each). The CDR3 loop spans 15 amino acids. CDR1 is MNHNS, CDR2 SASEGT, per germline. V gave up 3 bases and J gave up 2 bases, with 14 bases separating them. Written as DNA, the CDR3 is TGTGCCAGCAGTGACCCTGGGACGACAACCTACGAGCAGTACTTC. Its translation: CASSDPGTTTYEQYF.

The sample holds a few counts of this clone. The CDR3 sequence: CAIEKGSWNTEAFF. In DNA form, the CDR3 reads TGTGCCATCGAAAAGGGTTCTTGGAACACTGAAGCTTTCTTT. The rearrangement uses TRBV28 and TRBJ1-1; no clear D. Germline V CDR1 and CDR2: MDHEN, SYDVKM. The CDR3 sequence is 14 residues long. With 10 bases removed from V and 1 base from J, the gap between germline ends came to 16 bases.

The rearrangement uses TRBV19 and TRBJ2-5; D might be TRBD2 (5 bases). The CDR3 contains 13 residues. V lost 3 bases and J lost 5, with 10 bases in between. The germline CDR1 and CDR2 sequences are LNHDA and SQIVND (reference sequence). This CDR3 is CASSIWEWETQYF. The CDR3, as DNA: TGTGCCAGTAGTATTTGGGAGTGGGAGACCCAGTACTTC.

The chain recombines TRBV28 with TRBJ2-7, with TRBD2 as a possible D gene (6 bases). The CDR3 consists of 15 residues. V shed 6 bases and J shed 2 bases, with 17 bases lying between them. CDR1 is MDHEN and CDR2 is SYDVKM in the germline V gene. The CDR3, as DNA: TGTGCCAGCAGCCCGCCCCTTCCGGGAGCCTACGAGCAGTACTTC. It encodes CASSPPLPGAYEQYF.

This rearrangement joins TRBV5-1 to TRBJ1-1; D not resolved. Trimming cost V 2 bases and J 2 bases, with 10 bases left between them. Germline values: CDR1 SGHRS, CDR2 YFSETQ. CDR3 length: 14 amino acids. The CDR3 DNA reads as TGCGCCAGCAGCTTAGGCGAAGTCAACACTGAAGCTTTCTTT. Protein: CASSLGEVNTEAFF.

The V call is TRBV5-1, the J call TRBJ2-1; 8 bases map to TRBD2. The V gene end was trimmed by 2 bases and the J gene end by 1 base; junction bases not matched to a gene: 11. Germline V gene data show CDR1 as SGHRS and CDR2 as YFSETQ. The CDR3 is 18 amino acids. CDR3 amino acids: CASSFLGREGRSYNEQFF. DNA of the CDR3: TGCGCCAGCAGCTTTTTAGGTCGGGAGGGAAGATCCTACAATGAGCAGTTCTTC.

V is TRBV9 and J is TRBJ1-5; D might be TRBD1 (6 bases). The V gene's germline CDR1 is SGDLS and CDR2 YYNGEE. This CDR3 region has 14 residues. V lost 4 bases, J lost 5 bases, and 13 bases lay in between. The CDR3 protein is CASSRTGSHQPQHF. The DNA of the CDR3 is TGTGCCAGCAGCCGTACAGGGTCCCATCAGCCCCAGCATTTT.

The V call is TRBV19, the J call TRBJ2-5; D unresolved. Between the trimmed V and J ends, which lost 2 bases and 0 bases, there was a span of 7 bases. The germline V gene has CDR1 LNHDA and CDR2 SQIVND (reference sequence). CDR3 size: 14 residues. Written as DNA, the CDR3 is TGTGCCAGTAGTATAACGACGTACCAAGAGACCCAGTACTTC. Translated: CASSITTYQETQYF.

This chain joins TRBV2 and TRBJ1-2, with 7 bases that match TRBD1. Trimming removed 2 bases from V and 4 bases from J; junction bases left unmatched: 10. The length of the CDR3 is 16 residues. Per the germline V gene, CDR1 is SNHLY and CDR2 is FYNNEI. This CDR3 is CASSETVSGGSYGYTF. The CDR3 bases are TGTGCCAGCAGTGAAACCGTGTCAGGGGGTTCCTATGGCTACACCTTC. Combining the CDR3 with reference TRBV2 and TRBJ1-2 gives the whole variable domain EPEVTQTPSHQVTQMGQEVILRCVPISNHLYFYWYRQILGQKVEFLVSFYNNEISEKSEIFDDQFSVERPDGSNFTLKIRSTKLEDSAMYFCASSETVSGGSYGYTFGSGTRLTVV.

This chain connects TRBV7-2 to TRBJ1-4, with 8 bases matching TRBD1. The CDR3 is made up of 13 amino acids. Germline V gene lookup returns CDR1 SGHTA and CDR2 FQGNSA. Losses at the gene ends were 5 bases for V and 12 bases for J; bases not matched to a gene: 8. The CDR3 is CASSPPDREELFF. In DNA form, the CDR3 reads TGTGCCAGCAGCCCCCCGGACAGGGAGGAACTGTTTTTT.

The chain links TRBV19 to TRBJ2-2; D tentatively fits TRBD1 or TRBD2 (5 bases each). Germline CDR1 reads LNHDA; CDR2 reads SQIVND (reference sequence). V was trimmed by 3 bases and J by 5 bases, leaving 7 bases between them. The CDR3 consists of 13 residues. This CDR3 reads CASSMRGTGELFF. The CDR3 DNA is TGTGCCAGTAGTATGAGGGGTACCGGGGAGCTGTTTTTT.

The chain employs TRBV6-5 and TRBJ2-5; tentatively, D is TRBD2 (5 bases). Trimming took 0 bases from V and 5 from J, leaving 10 bases between them. Germline values: CDR1 MNHEY, CDR2 SVGAGI. This CDR3 is 14 amino acids long. The CDR3: CASSYSGVIETQYF. The CDR3 nucleotides read TGTGCCAGCAGTTACTCGGGAGTTATCGAGACCCAGTACTTC.

V and J are TRBV6-5 and TRBJ1-5; 9 positions match TRBD1. J lost 6 bases, V lost 6 bases, and 6 bases had no gene match. Germline CDR1 reads MNHEY; CDR2 reads SVGAGI. This CDR3 has 14 amino acids. This chain's CDR3 is CASSGTGRTQPQHF. DNA for the CDR3: TGTGCCAGCAGCGGGACAGGGAGGACTCAGCCCCAGCATTTT.

The V and J genes are TRBV19 and TRBJ2-7; 7 positions agree with TRBD2. Germline loops: CDR1 LNHDA, CDR2 SQIVND (reference sequence). The J segment lost 2 bases and the V segment lost 7 bases, leaving 8 bases of the junction unmatched. This CDR3 contains 14 residues. The CDR3 DNA is TGTGCCAGTAATCCGGGAGGCTCAACCTACGAGCAGTACTTC. This sequence encodes CASNPGGSTYEQYF.

The J gene is TRBJ1-6, the V gene TRBV19, with a weak D call TRBD1 (5 bases). Germline V gene sequence: CDR1 LNHDA, CDR2 SQIVND (reference sequence). The CDR3 length is 15 residues. Trimming removed 3 bases from V and 5 bases from J, with 11 bases in between. CDR3 residues: CASSIGAGNNSPLHF. CDR3 nucleotide sequence: TGTGCCAGTAGTATCGGAGCAGGGAATAATTCACCCCTCCACTTT.

The rearrangement uses TRBV11-3 and TRBJ2-5, with D hard to call. Germline-derived CDR1 and CDR2 are SGHNT and YENEEA. This CDR3 is 12 amino acids long. V shed 1 base and J shed 4 bases, with 4 bases lying between them. The CDR3 spells CASSLGPETQYF. DNA for the CDR3: TGTGCCAGCAGCTTAGGTCCAGAGACCCAGTACTTC.

The chain links TRBV28 to TRBJ2-7; possibly TRBD1 for D (6 bases). V was shortened by 5 bases and J by 2 bases, with 10 bases between the two germline ends. CDR3 length equals 13 residues. CDR1 is MDHEN and CDR2 is SYDVKM in the germline V gene. The CDR3 reads CASSGQSPYEQYF. CDR3 DNA: TGTGCCAGCAGTGGACAGTCACCCTACGAGCAGTACTTC.

CDR3 nucleotides: TGTGCCAGCAGCTTAGGAGGAGGAGGGGGGGAGCAGTACTTC. As protein: CASSLGGGGGEQYF. The chain links TRBV7-2 to TRBJ2-7; the D gene could be TRBD1 or TRBD2 (6 bases each). Germline V lookup: CDR1 SGHTA, CDR2 FQGNSA. V lost 1 base and J lost 7, with 14 bases in between. The CDR3 is 14 amino acids. Variable domain in full (rest from reference TRBV7-2 and TRBJ2-7): GAGVSQSPSNKVTEKGKDVELRCDPISGHTALYWYRQSLGQGLEFLIYFQGNSAPDKSGLPSDRFSAERTGGSVSTLTIQRTQQEDSAVYLCASSLGGGGGEQYFGPGTRLTVT.

The chain uses TRBV5-6 and TRBJ1-6; D unclear. Germline loops: CDR1 SGHDT, CDR2 YYEEEE. Trimming pared 7 bases from V and 0 bases from J, leaving 14 bases between. The CDR3 is 16 amino acids. The DNA for the CDR3 is TGTGCCAGCGCTCACTCCTCGAGCTCCTATAATTCACCCCTCCACTTT. It translates to CASAHSSSSYNSPLHF.

V gene TRBV5-4 combines with J gene TRBJ1-2; D unclear. V lost 2 bases to trimming and J lost 8 bases, with 10 bases between them. From germline, CDR1 is SGHNT and CDR2 YYREEE (reference sequence). The CDR3 is 12 amino acids. CDR3 residues: CASSFPARGYTF. The CDR3 nucleotides read TGTGCCAGCAGCTTTCCAGCTAGGGGCTACACCTTC.

The chain carries TRBV12-3 or TRBV12-4 and TRBJ2-1, with D maybe TRBD2 (6 bases). This CDR3 spans 11 amino acids. Deletions cut 5 bases from V and 11 bases from J, with 10 bases between. The CDR3 DNA sequence: TGTGCCAGCAGTGCGGGGATTAAGCAGTTCTTC. Amino acids: CASSAGIKQFF.

J is TRBJ2-3 and V is TRBV3-1 (or the pseudogene TRBV3-2); 9 bases are shared with TRBD2. V was clipped by 3 bases and J by 0 bases; unmatched bases: 7. Germline CDR1 is LGHDT and CDR2 is YNNKEL (reference sequence). The CDR3 extends over 17 amino acids. The CDR3 is CASSQRDAGGSTDTQYF. Written as DNA, the CDR3 is TGTGCCAGCAGCCAGAGGGATGCGGGAGGGAGCACAGATACGCAGTATTTT.

The chain combines TRBV11-2 with TRBJ2-1, with D perhaps TRBD2 (6 bases). V lost 4 bases to trimming and J lost 7 bases, with 14 bases between them. Germline CDR1 reads SGHAT; CDR2 reads FQNNGV. This CDR3 spans 14 amino acids. In DNA form, the CDR3 reads TGTGCCAGCAGCTGGACGGACCGGGGGAATGAGCAGTTCTTC. It codes for CASSWTDRGNEQFF.

This clone was seen a handful of times. The rearrangement links TRBV28 to TRBJ1-3; 7 bases fit TRBD1. V was pared by 7 bases and J by 3 bases, with 6 bases of the junction left unmatched. The germline V gene has CDR1 MDHEN and CDR2 SYDVKM. CDR3 length: 14 amino acids. CDR3 in amino acids: CASNLDRVGNTIYF. CDR3 in DNA: TGTGCCAGCAACCTTGACAGGGTTGGAAACACCATATATTTT.

The V and J genes are TRBV18 and TRBJ2-2; D ambiguous. V lost 10 bases, J lost 0 bases, and 6 bases lay in between. CDR1 KGHSH and CDR2 LQKENI come from the germline V gene. The CDR3 loop spans 12 amino acids. CDR3 region: CATGSNTGELFF. The CDR3 DNA is TGTGCCACCGGATCGAACACCGGGGAGCTGTTTTTT.

V gene TRBV27 combines with J gene TRBJ1-2; no clear D. The V gene's germline CDR1 is MNHEY and CDR2 SMNVEV (reference sequence). The CDR3 runs to 14 residues. Trimming took off 5 bases at V and 8 bases at J, with 18 bases between the two ends. The CDR3: CASSPSLIVRGYTF. The DNA for the CDR3 is TGTGCCAGCAGTCCCAGCCTAATCGTACGCGGCTACACCTTC.

A few counts support this clone. The chain carries TRBV10-2 and TRBJ2-7; TRBD1 matches at 9 bases. V gave up 4 bases and J gave up 2 bases; unmatched junction bases: 0. Germline-derived CDR1 and CDR2 are WSHSY and SAAADI. The CDR3 contains 13 residues. CDR3 region: CASSGDRAYEQYF. The CDR3 coding sequence is TGCGCCAGCAGTGGGGACAGGGCCTACGAGCAGTACTTC.

The chain employs TRBV19 and TRBJ2-2, with 13 bases aligning to TRBD2. Germline values: CDR1 LNHDA, CDR2 SQIVND (reference sequence). The CDR3 is 19 residues long. The V and J ends lost 7 bases and 5 bases, in that order; junction bases with no gene match: 16. The CDR3 reads CASTPLLAGGPRGTGELFF. CDR3 nucleotide sequence: TGTGCCAGTACCCCATTACTAGCGGGAGGGCCTAGGGGGACCGGGGAGCTGTTTTTT.

The rearrangement uses TRBV27 and TRBJ1-1, with no clear D. CDR1 is MNHEY and CDR2 is SMNVEV in the germline V gene (reference sequence). There are 13 residues in the CDR3. The V gene lost 6 bases and the J gene lost 5 bases, with 13 bases spanning the gap. CDR3 amino acids: CASSRRLGTEAFF. The CDR3 bases are TGTGCCAGCAGCCGCCGTCTGGGGACTGAAGCTTTCTTT.

This chain joins TRBV6-6 and TRBJ1-5; 7 positions match TRBD1. The CDR3 runs to 14 residues. CDR1 and CDR2 (germline): MNHNY, SVGAGI (reference sequence). V lost 7 bases to trimming and J lost 0 bases; unmatched junction nucleotides: 3. The CDR3 here is CASIDRDSNQPQHF. The CDR3 coding sequence is TGTGCCAGCATTGACAGGGATAGCAATCAGCCCCAGCATTTT.

The chain employs TRBV11-3 and TRBJ2-3; D possibly corresponds to TRBD2 (6 bases). Trimming removed 5 bases from V and 6 bases from J, with 12 bases in between. There are 13 residues in the CDR3. CDR1 is SGHNT and CDR2 is YENEEA in the germline V gene. The CDR3 nucleotides are TGTGCCAGCAGCACGGAGGGGAGGGATACGCAGTATTTT. This encodes CASSTEGRDTQYF.